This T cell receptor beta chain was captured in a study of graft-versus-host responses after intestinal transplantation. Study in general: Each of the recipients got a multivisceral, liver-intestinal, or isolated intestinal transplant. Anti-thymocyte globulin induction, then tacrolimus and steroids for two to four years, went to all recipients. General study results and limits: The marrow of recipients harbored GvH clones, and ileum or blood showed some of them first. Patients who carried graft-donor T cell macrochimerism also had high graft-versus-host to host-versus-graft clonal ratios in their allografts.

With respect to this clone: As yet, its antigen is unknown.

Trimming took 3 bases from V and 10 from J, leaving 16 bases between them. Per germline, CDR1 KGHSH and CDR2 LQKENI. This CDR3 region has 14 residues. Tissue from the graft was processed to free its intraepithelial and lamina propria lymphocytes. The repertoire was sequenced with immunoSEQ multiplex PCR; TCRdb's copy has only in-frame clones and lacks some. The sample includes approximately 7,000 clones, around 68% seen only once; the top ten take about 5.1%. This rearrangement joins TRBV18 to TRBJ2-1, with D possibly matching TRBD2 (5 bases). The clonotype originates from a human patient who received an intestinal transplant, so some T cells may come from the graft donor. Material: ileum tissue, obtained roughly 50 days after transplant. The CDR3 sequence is CASSPVGSAREQFF. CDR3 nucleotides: TGTGCCAGCTCACCGGTAGGTAGCGCCCGGGAGCAGTTCTTC.